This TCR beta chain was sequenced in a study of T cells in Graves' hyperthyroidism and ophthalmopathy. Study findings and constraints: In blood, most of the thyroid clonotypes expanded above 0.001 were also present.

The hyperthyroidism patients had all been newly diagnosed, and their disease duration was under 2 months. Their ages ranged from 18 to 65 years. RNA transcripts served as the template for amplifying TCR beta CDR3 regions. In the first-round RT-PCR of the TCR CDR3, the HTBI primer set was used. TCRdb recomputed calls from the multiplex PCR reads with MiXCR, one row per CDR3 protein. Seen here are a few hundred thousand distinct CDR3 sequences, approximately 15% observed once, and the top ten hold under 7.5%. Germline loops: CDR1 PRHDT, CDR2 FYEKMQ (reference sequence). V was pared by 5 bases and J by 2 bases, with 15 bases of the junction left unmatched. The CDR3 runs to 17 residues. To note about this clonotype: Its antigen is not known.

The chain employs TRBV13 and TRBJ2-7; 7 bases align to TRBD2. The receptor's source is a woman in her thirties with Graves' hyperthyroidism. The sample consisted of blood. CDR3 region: CASSPRGGGRWTYEQYF. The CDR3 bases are TGTGCCAGCAGCCCCCGCGGTGGCGGGAGATGGACCTACGAGCAGTACTTC.